This T cell receptor beta chain was identified in a study of graft-versus-host responses after intestinal transplantation. Overall study: Recipients received multivisceral, liver-intestinal, or isolated intestinal transplants. Study observations and caveats: Recipient marrow contained GvH clones, some of which appeared first in ileum or blood. Association was observed between peak circulating GvH clone levels and early post-transplant HvG declines. Allografts of patients with graft-donor T cell macrochimerism showed high graft-versus-host to host-versus-graft clone ratios.

The CDR3 runs 17 residues. CDR1 and CDR2 (germline): SGHTA, FQGNSA. The V and J ends lost 2 bases and 4 bases respectively, with 21 bases between them. The assay was immunoSEQ multiplex PCR, and TCRdb's table has in-frame clones only and misses some. The sample has 15,000 to 20,000 clones, around 80% seen once. Note on this clone: The antigen is undetermined.

The sample was PBMCs, taken 14 days after transplant. The chain employs TRBV7-2 and TRBJ2-7, with D possibly TRBD2 on 7 matching bases. This receptor was identified in a human patient who received an intestinal transplant, so some T cells may come from the graft donor. This chain's CDR3 is CASSLSGGRTDFYEQYF. The CDR3, as DNA: TGTGCCAGCAGCTTATCGGGGGGACGGACAGATTTTTACGAGCAGTACTTC. The complete variable domain, with remaining parts taken from reference TRBV7-2 and TRBJ2-7, reads GAGVSQSPSNKVTEKGKDVELRCDPISGHTALYWYRQSLGQGLEFLIYFQGNSAPDKSGLPSDRFSAERTGGSVSTLTIQRTQQEDSAVYLCASSLSGGRTDFYEQYFGPGTRLTVT.